The sample holds many counts of the clone carrying this TCR beta chain. Its target is not known. Patients picked for sequencing had shown CD8+CD57+ cell expansion detected by flow cytometry. This sample was taken from a study of CD8+CD57+ T cells in acquired aplastic anemia. Overall study context: Across the sorted CD4+ and CD8+ cells, DNA amounts averaged 3.2 ug.

Study observations and caveats: Patients and controls were found to share twenty-nine CD8+ CDR3 sequences.

With 4 bases removed from V and 2 bases from J, the gap between germline ends came to 11 bases. The CDR3 runs 14 residues. Germline CDR1 SGHAT, CDR2 FQNNGV. Profiling of TCR beta VDJ combinations and CDR3 sequences used genomic DNA as template. TCRdb reanalysed the reads using MiXCR and keeps one entry per CDR3 protein. This sample has about 58,000 distinct CDR3 sequences, with roughly three fifths found just once. The clonotype originates from a human donor with aplastic anemia. V gene TRBV11-2 combines with J gene TRBJ1-1; D uncertain. The specimen was sorted CD4+, CD8+, or CD8+CD57+ T cells (not recorded which) from PBMCs. The CDR3 nucleotides read TGTGCCAGCAGCTCGTCCTCGGCTAACACTGAAGCTTTCTTT. Protein product: CASSSSSANTEAFF. Filled out from reference TRBV11-2 and TRBJ1-1, the complete variable domain reads EAGVAQSPRYKIIEKRQSVAFWCNPISGHATLYWYQQILGQGPKLLIQFQNNGVVDDSQLPKDRFSAERLKGVDSTLKIQPAKLEDSAVYLCASSSSSANTEAFFGQGTRLTVV.